This T cell receptor beta chain was observed in a study of blood T cell repertoires in COVID-19. Study details: Samples of COVID-19 (acute and convalescent) were obtained from the United States, Italy and Spain.

V was shortened by 7 bases and J by 0 bases, with 13 bases between the two germline ends. This CDR3 contains 15 residues. Germline V lookup: CDR1 LNHDA, CDR2 SQIVND (reference sequence). This clone has only one observation. Original handling: Amplification of reference gene primers was used by the study to estimate nucleated cell counts. Here immunoSEQ multiplex PCR was the method, and the copy in TCRdb shows in-frame clones only, minus some. V, J and clone size derive from that table, while D and trimming were established from the DNA sequence. The data hold around 200,000 clones, with roughly 80% observed a single time.

The chain couples TRBV19 to TRBJ1-5; a possible D gene is TRBD1 (5 bases). The receptor was derived from a woman at least 80 years old with acute or convalescent COVID-19. The sample consisted of peripheral blood. For the CDR3, the DNA is TGTGCCAGTACCCTGGGGCCGACTAGCAATCAGCCCCAGCATTTT. This sequence encodes CASTLGPTSNQPQHF.